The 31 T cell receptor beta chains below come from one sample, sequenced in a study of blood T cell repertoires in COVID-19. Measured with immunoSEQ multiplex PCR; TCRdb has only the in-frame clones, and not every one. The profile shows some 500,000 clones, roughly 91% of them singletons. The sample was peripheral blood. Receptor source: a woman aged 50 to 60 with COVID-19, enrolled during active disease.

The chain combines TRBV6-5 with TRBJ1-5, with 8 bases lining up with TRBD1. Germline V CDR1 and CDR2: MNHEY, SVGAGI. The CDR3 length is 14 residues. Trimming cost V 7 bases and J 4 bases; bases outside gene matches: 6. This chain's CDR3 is CASTRGQGNQPQHF. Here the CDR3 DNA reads TGTGCCAGCACCCGAGGACAGGGAAATCAGCCCCAGCATTTT.

Here the CDR3 DNA reads TGTGCCAGCCGGACTAGCGGGGGCTACGAGCAGTACTTC. This codes for CASRTSGGYEQYF. This sequence joins TRBV28 and TRBJ2-7; 13 nucleotides agree with TRBD2. CDR1 is MDHEN and CDR2 is SYDVKM in the germline V gene. This CDR3 has 13 residues. V gave up 8 bases and J gave up 3 bases; unmatched junction bases: 1. Looking up the rest from reference TRBV28 and TRBJ2-7 gives the full variable domain: DVKVTQSSRYLVKRTGEKVFLECVQDMDHENMFWYRQDPGLGLRLIYFSYDVKMKEKGDIPEGYSVSREKKERFSLILESASTNQTSMYLCASRTSGGYEQYFGPGTRLTVT.

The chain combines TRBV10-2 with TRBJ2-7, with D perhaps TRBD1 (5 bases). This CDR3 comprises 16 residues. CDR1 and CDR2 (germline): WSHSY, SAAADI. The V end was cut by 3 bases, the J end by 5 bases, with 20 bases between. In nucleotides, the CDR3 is TGCGCCAGCAGTGACCTCGAGCACAGGTCCGCGGACGAGCAGTACTTC. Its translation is CASSDLEHRSADEQYF.

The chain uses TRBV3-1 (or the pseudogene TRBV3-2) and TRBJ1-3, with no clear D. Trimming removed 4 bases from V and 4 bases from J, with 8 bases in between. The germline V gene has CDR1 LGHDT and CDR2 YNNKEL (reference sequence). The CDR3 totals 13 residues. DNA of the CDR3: TGTGCCAGCAGCCGGTACAAGGGAAACACCATATATTTT. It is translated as CASSRYKGNTIYF.

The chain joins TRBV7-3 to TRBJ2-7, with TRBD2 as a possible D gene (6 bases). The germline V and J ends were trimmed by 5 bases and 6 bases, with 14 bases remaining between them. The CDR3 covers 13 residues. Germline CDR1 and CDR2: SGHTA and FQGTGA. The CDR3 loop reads CASSHSRDSEQYF. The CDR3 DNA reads TGTGCCAGCAGCCACTCCCGGGACTCCGAGCAGTACTTC.

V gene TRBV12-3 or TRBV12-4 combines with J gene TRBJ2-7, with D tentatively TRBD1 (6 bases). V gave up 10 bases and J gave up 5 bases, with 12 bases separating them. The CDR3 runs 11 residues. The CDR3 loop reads CAIRTVNEQYF. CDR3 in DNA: TGTGCCATCAGGACAGTCAACGAGCAGTACTTC.

Here the CDR3 DNA reads TGTGCCAGCTCACCATACAGCCTCGGCCAGCAAGAGACCCAGTACTTC. Residues: CASSPYSLGQQETQYF. The genes are TRBV18 and TRBJ2-5; D is unclear. V was trimmed by 2 bases and J by 2 bases, leaving 15 bases between them. CDR1 is KGHSH, CDR2 LQKENI, per germline. CDR3 length equals 16 residues.

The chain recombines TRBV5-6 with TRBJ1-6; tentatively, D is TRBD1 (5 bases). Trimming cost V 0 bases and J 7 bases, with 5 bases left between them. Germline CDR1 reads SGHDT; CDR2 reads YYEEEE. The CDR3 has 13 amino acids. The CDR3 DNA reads TGTGCCAGCAGCTTGGAGGGGAATTCACCCCTCCACTTT. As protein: CASSLEGNSPLHF.

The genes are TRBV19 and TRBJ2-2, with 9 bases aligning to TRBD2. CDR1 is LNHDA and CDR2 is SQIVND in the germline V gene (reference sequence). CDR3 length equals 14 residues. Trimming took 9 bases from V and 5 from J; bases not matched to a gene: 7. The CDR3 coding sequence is TGTGCCAGCCGGGGACTAGCTGGAACCGGGGAGCTGTTTTTT. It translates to CASRGLAGTGELFF.

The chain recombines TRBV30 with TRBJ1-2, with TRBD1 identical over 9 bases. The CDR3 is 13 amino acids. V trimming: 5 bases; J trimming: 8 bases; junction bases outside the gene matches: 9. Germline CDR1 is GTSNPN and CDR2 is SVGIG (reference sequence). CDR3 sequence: CAWELGQGSGYTF. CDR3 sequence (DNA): TGTGCCTGGGAACTCGGACAGGGGAGCGGCTACACCTTC. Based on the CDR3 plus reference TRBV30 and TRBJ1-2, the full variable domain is SQTIHQWPATLVQPVGSPLSLECTVEGTSNPNLYWYRQAAGRGLQLLFYSVGIGQISSEVPQNLSASRPQDRQFILSSKKLLLSDSGFYLCAWELGQGSGYTFGSGTRLTVV.

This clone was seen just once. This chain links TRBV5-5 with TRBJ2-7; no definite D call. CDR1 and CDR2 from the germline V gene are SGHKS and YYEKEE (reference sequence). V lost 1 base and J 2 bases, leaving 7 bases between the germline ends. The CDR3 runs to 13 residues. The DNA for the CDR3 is TGTGCCAGCAGCTTGTCAACTCCCTACGAGCAGTACTTC. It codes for CASSLSTPYEQYF.

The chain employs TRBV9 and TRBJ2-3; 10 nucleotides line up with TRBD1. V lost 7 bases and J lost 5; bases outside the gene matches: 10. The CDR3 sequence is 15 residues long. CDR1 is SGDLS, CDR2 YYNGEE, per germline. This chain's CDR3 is CASSLRTGGGDTQYF. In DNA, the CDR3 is TGTGCCAGCTCTCTACGGACAGGGGGAGGAGATACGCAGTATTTT.

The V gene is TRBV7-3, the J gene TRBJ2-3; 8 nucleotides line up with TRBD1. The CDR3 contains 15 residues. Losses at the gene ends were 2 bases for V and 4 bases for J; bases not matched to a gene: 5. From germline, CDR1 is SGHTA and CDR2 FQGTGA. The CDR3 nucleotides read TGTGCCAGCAGCTTAGCGGGACAGGTTCCAGATACGCAGTATTTT. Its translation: CASSLAGQVPDTQYF.

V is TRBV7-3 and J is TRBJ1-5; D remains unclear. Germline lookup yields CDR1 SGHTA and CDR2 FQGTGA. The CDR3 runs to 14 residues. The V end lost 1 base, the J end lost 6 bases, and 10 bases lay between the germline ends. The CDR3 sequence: CASSLRRRGQPQHF. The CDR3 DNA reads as TGTGCCAGCAGCTTAAGACGGCGGGGTCAGCCCCAGCATTTT.

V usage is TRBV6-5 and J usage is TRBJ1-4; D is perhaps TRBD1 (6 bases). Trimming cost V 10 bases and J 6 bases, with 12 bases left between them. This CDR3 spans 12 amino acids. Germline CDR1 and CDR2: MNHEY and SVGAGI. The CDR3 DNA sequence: TGTGCCACGGGGGGGGCGGATGAAAAACTGTTTTTT. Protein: CATGGADEKLFF.

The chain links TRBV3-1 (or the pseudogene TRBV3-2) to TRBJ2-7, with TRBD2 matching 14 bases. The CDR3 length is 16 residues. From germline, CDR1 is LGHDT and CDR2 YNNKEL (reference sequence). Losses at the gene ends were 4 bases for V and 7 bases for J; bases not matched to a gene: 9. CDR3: CASSPGLAGGPLEQYF. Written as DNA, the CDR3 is TGTGCCAGCAGCCCAGGACTAGCGGGGGGACCCTTGGAGCAGTACTTC.

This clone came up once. The CDR3 protein is CASKRGNTIYF. The CDR3 DNA sequence: TGTGCCAGCAAGCGGGGAAACACCATATATTTT. The genes are TRBV27 and TRBJ1-3; D is ambiguous. The V gene lost 7 bases and the J gene lost 4 bases, with 5 bases spanning the gap. Germline CDR1 MNHEY, CDR2 SMNVEV (reference sequence). This CDR3 region has 11 residues.

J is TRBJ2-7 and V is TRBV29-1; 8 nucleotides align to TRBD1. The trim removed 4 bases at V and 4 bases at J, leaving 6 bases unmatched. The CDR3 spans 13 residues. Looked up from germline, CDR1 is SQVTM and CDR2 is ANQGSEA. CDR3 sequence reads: CSVAKGQVYEQYF. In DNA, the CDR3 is TGCAGCGTTGCGAAGGGACAGGTATACGAGCAGTACTTC.

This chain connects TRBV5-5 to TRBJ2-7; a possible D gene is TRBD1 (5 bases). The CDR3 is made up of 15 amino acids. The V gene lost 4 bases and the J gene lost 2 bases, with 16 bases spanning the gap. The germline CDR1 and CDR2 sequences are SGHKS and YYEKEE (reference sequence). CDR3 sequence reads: CASSDTRQITYEQYF. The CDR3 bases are TGTGCCAGCAGCGACACTCGACAGATCACCTACGAGCAGTACTTC.

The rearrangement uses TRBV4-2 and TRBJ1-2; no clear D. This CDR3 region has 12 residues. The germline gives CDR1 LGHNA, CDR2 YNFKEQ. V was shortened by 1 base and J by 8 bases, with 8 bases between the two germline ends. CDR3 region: CASSQAGGGYTF. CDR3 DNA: TGTGCCAGCAGCCAAGCGGGTGGGGGCTACACCTTC.

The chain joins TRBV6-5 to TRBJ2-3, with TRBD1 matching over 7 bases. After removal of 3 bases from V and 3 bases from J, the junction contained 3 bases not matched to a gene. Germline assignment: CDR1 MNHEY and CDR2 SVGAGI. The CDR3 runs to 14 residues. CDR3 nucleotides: TGTGCCAGCAGTTATTCGACAGGGACAGATACGCAGTATTTT. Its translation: CASSYSTGTDTQYF.

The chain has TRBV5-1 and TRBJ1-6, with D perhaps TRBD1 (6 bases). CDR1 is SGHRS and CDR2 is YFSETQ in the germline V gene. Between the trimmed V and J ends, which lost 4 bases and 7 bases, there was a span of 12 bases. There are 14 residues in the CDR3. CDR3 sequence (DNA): TGCGCCAGCAGCCCTGGCACAGGGAATTCACCCCTCCACTTT. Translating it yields CASSPGTGNSPLHF.

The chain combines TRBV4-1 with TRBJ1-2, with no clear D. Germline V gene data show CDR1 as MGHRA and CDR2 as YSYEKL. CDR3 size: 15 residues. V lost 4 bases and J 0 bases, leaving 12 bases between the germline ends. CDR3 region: CASSPQAGSNYGYTF. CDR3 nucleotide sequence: TGCGCCAGCAGCCCTCAGGCAGGCTCTAACTATGGCTACACCTTC.

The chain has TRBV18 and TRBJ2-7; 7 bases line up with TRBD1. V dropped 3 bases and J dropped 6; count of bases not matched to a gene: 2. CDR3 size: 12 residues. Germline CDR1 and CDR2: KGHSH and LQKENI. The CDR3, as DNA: TGTGCCAGCTCACCTGACAGGGCCGAGCAGTACTTC. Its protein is CASSPDRAEQYF.

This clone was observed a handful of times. The CDR3 loop reads CASSLAEFSEAFF. In DNA form, the CDR3 reads TGTGCCAGCAGCTTAGCGGAGTTCTCTGAAGCTTTCTTT. The chain employs TRBV7-8 and TRBJ1-1; no clear D. V lost 0 bases and J 6 bases, leaving 8 bases between the germline ends. The germline gives CDR1 SGHVS, CDR2 FQNEAQ. CDR3 length equals 13 residues.

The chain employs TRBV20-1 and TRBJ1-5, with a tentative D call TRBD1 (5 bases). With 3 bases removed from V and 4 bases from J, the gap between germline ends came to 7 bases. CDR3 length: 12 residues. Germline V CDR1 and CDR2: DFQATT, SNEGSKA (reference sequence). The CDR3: CSASQGNQPQHF. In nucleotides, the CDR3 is TGCAGTGCTAGTCAGGGTAATCAGCCCCAGCATTTT.

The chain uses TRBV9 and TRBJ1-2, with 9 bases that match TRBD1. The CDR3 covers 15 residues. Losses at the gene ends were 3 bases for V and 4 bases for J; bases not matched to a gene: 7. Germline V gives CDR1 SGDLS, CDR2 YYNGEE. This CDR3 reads CASSASTGGGYGYTF. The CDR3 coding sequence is TGTGCCAGCAGCGCATCAACAGGGGGCGGCTATGGCTACACCTTC.

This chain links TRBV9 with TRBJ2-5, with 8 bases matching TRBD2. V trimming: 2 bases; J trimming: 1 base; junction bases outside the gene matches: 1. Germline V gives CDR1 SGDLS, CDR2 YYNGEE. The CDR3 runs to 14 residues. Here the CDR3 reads CASSVGTSQETQYF. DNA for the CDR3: TGTGCCAGCAGCGTCGGGACTAGCCAAGAGACCCAGTACTTC. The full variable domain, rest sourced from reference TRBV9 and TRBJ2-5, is DSGVTQTPKHLITATGQRVTLRCSPRSGDLSVYWYQQSLDQGLQFLIQYYNGEERAKGNILERFSAQQFPDLHSELNLSSLELGDSALYFCASSVGTSQETQYFGPGTRLLVL.

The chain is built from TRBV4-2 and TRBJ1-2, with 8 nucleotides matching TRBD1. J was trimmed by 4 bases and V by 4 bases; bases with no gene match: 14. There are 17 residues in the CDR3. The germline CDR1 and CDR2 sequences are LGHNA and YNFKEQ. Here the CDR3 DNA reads TGTGCCAGCAGCCCTCTCGGGACAGGTATGATTAGCTATGGCTACACCTTC. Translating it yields CASSPLGTGMISYGYTF.

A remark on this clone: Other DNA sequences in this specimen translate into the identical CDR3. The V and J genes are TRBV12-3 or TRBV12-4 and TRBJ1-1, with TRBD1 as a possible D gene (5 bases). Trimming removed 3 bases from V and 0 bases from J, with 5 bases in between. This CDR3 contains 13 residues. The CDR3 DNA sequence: TGTGCCAGCAGTTTGGGGCTGAACACTGAAGCTTTCTTT. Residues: CASSLGLNTEAFF.

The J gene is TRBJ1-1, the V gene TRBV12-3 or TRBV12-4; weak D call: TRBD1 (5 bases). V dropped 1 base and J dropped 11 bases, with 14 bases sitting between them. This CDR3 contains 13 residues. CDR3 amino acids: CASSLGQPLEAFF. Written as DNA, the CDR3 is TGTGCCAGCAGTTTAGGACAGCCCCTCGAGGCTTTCTTT.